The 9 T cell receptor beta chains below all came from one sample that was sequenced in a study of T cell responses to AZD1222 COVID-19 vaccine (dated by TCRdb to about 2021). The time point label corresponds to: about 28 days (+/-7) after the second vaccine dose. The library was produced with the immunoSEQ multiplex PCR assay. This immuneACCESS table, as held by TCRdb, lists in-frame sequences with V and J called but not all clones. Of the missing ones, under half trace to an unresolved V gene in checked studies; the others have no known cause. The sample yields about 150,000 clones; 80% to 95% were counted once. The ten top clones hold more than 3% of the sample. The starting material was peripheral blood, obtained 28 days after the second AZD1222 dose. These receptors were obtained from an adult who received the AZD1222 COVID-19 vaccine.

J is TRBJ1-1 and V is TRBV7-9; D ambiguous. Trimming removed 5 bases from V and 8 bases from J, with 15 bases in between. This CDR3 comprises 13 residues. Germline CDR1 SEHNR, CDR2 FQNEAQ (reference sequence). CDR3 nucleotide sequence: TGTGCCAGCAGCCCCCCAAGTCAGACCGAAGCTTTCTTT. It specifies CASSPPSQTEAFF.

This clone has just one count. The chain carries TRBV20-1 and TRBJ2-5; D not certain. Germline loops: CDR1 DFQATT, CDR2 SNEGSKA (reference sequence). The length of the CDR3 is 11 residues. Trimming pared 4 bases from V and 5 bases from J, leaving 8 bases between. The CDR3 DNA is TGCAGTGCTACCCCCCCCGAGACCCAGTACTTC. It specifies CSATPPETQYF.

The gene calls are TRBV5-1 and TRBJ1-6; 7 positions agree with TRBD1. The CDR3 totals 16 residues. With V trimmed by 4 bases and J by 9 bases, 13 bases remained unmatched. The germline CDR1 and CDR2 sequences are SGHRS and YFSETQ. The CDR3 region has the DNA TGCGCCAGCAGCGATGGTGGTCAACAGGGGATTTCACCCCTCCACTTT. Translation gives CASSDGGQQGISPLHF.

J is TRBJ2-7 and V is TRBV2; D might be TRBD2 (6 bases). The V and J ends lost 7 bases and 1 base respectively, with 11 bases between them. Germline V CDR1 and CDR2: SNHLY, FYNNEI. The CDR3 totals 13 residues. The CDR3 reads CASTGGRSYEQYF. CDR3 sequence (DNA): TGTGCCAGCACCGGTGGGAGGTCCTACGAGCAGTACTTC.

The chain links TRBV30 to TRBJ1-1; 7 nucleotides match TRBD1. The length of the CDR3 is 13 residues. CDR1 is GTSNPN and CDR2 is SVGIG in the germline V gene (reference sequence). Trimming at V came to 1 base and at J to 3 bases, leaving 2 bases not matched to a gene. The CDR3 region has the DNA TGTGCCTGGAGTGCCAGGGGGGACACTGAAGCTTTCTTT. It is translated as CAWSARGDTEAFF.

This clone was seen once. The gene calls are TRBV6-6 and TRBJ2-7, with 9 nucleotides matching TRBD2. V dropped 7 bases and J dropped 6; count of bases not matched to a gene: 7. The germline CDR1 and CDR2 sequences are MNHNY and SVGAGI (reference sequence). The CDR3 is 13 amino acids. The CDR3 region is CASKGASGTEQYF. In DNA form, the CDR3 reads TGTGCCAGCAAAGGGGCTAGCGGGACCGAGCAGTACTTC.

This chain links TRBV24-1 with TRBJ2-1, with D perhaps matching TRBD2 (6 bases). CDR1 and CDR2 from the germline V gene are KGHDR and SFDVKD. V lost 4 bases and J lost 12, with 24 bases in between. This CDR3 has 16 residues. For the CDR3, the DNA is TGTGCCACCAGTGACCGGGACTTAGCTGGAATCGTTGGGCAGTTCTTC. Protein: CATSDRDLAGIVGQFF.

This sequence joins TRBV29-1 and TRBJ2-3, with unresolved D. Germline-derived CDR1 and CDR2 are SQVTM and ANQGSEA. This CDR3 is 11 amino acids long. Trimming removed 4 bases at V and 5 bases at J, with 7 bases between. Here the CDR3 DNA reads TGCAGCGTTGCTGTGATAGATACGCAGTATTTT. Encoded protein: CSVAVIDTQYF.

The gene calls are TRBV12-5 and TRBJ1-5; D uncertain. Germline V gene data show CDR1 as LGHNT and CDR2 as FRNRAP. The CDR3 has 19 amino acids. Trimming took 0 bases from V and 1 from J, leaving 19 bases between them. In nucleotides, the CDR3 is TGTGCTAGTGGTTTGGTTATTAGTACAAAGGGTAGAAGCAATCAGCCCCAGCATTTT. Translated: CASGLVISTKGRSNQPQHF.